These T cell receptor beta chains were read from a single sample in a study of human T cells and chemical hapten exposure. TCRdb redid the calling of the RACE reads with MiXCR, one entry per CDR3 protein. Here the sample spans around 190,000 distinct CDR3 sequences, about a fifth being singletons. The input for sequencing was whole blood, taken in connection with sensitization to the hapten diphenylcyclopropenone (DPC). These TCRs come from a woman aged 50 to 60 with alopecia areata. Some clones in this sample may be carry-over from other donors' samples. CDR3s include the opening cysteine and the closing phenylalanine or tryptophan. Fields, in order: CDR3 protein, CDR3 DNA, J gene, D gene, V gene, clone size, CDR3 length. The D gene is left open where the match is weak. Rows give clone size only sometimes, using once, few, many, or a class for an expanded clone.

CANDGCATNEKLFF	TGTGCCAACGACGGTTGTGCAACTAATGAAAAACTGTTTTTT	TRBJ1-4	NA	TRBV27	NA	14
CASSLEGGSSPLHF	TGTGCCAGCAGCTTAGAAGGGGGTAGTTCACCCCTCCACTTT	TRBJ1-6	NA	TRBV11-2	NA	14
CASSKTGISEAFF	TGTGCCAGCAGCAAGACAGGGATATCTGAAGCTTTCTTT	TRBJ1-1	TRBD1	TRBV2	NA	13
CASSEWQSYNSPLHF	TGTGCCAGCAGTGAGTGGCAGTCCTATAATTCACCCCTCCACTTT	TRBJ1-6	NA	TRBV2	NA	15
CASSLDQGSYNEQFF	TGCGCCAGCAGCTTGGACCAGGGTTCCTACAATGAGCAGTTCTTC	TRBJ2-1	NA	TRBV5-1	few	15
CSVGGAGEVHEQYF	TGCAGCGTTGGAGGAGCGGGTGAAGTGCACGAGCAGTACTTC	TRBJ2-7	NA	TRBV29-1	NA	14
CASSSRRGQDLQPQHF	TGTGCCAGCAGTTCCCGGAGGGGACAGGACCTTCAGCCCCAGCATTTT	TRBJ1-5	TRBD1	TRBV6-6	few	16
CASSSLLAGGRETQYF	TGTGCCAGCAGCTCGCTACTAGCGGGAGGACGAGAGACCCAGTACTTC	TRBJ2-5	TRBD2	TRBV7-2	NA	16
CASSPQGQHEQFF	TGTGCCAGCAGTCCCCAGGGTCAACATGAGCAGTTCTTC	TRBJ2-1	NA	TRBV3-1	NA	13
CASSPTSGRNPSYNEQFF	TGTGCCAGCAGCCCCACAAGCGGGAGGAACCCCTCCTACAATGAGCAGTTCTTC	TRBJ2-1	TRBD2	TRBV13	NA	18
CASSLPFPGQGNQPQHF	TGCGCCAGCAGCCTCCCCTTCCCGGGACAGGGCAATCAGCCCCAGCATTTT	TRBJ1-5	TRBD1	TRBV5-1	NA	17
CASSEWWTEAYEQYF	TGTGCCAGCAGTGAATGGTGGACAGAAGCCTACGAGCAGTACTTC	TRBJ2-7	NA	TRBV6-1	few	15
CASSFGSEAFF	TGTGCCAGCAGTTTTGGGTCTGAAGCTTTCTTT	TRBJ1-1	NA	TRBV12-3/TRBV12-4	NA	11
CSAREIWGGSRTDTQYF	TGCAGTGCTAGAGAGATTTGGGGGGGATCCCGCACAGATACGCAGTATTTT	TRBJ2-3	TRBD2	TRBV20-1	few	17
CASSRSGRLYNEQFF	TGTGCCAGCAGCCGTAGCGGGAGACTTTACAATGAGCAGTTCTTC	TRBJ2-1	TRBD2	TRBV2	few	15
CSADRGGSQPQHF	TGCAGTGCTGACAGGGGAGGAAGTCAGCCCCAGCATTTT	TRBJ1-5	TRBD1	TRBV20-1	few	13
CASSLRTRGLANYEQYF	TGTGCCAGCAGCTTGAGAACTCGAGGACTAGCAAACTACGAGCAGTACTTC	TRBJ2-7	TRBD2	TRBV11-2	few	17
CSVGTGLRNQETQYF	TGCAGCGTTGGGACAGGGTTAAGGAACCAAGAGACCCAGTACTTC	TRBJ2-5	TRBD1	TRBV29-1	few	15
CASSRDHNEQFF	TGTGCCAGCAGTAGGGACCACAATGAGCAGTTCTTC	TRBJ2-1	NA	TRBV25-1	NA	12
CASSPGGDSEKLFF	TGCGCCAGCAGCCCCGGAGGGGACAGTGAAAAACTGTTTTTT	TRBJ1-4	TRBD1	TRBV5-1	NA	14
CASTGKEEGCETQYF	TGCGCCAGCACCGGGAAGGAGGAAGGTTGCGAGACCCAGTACTTC	TRBJ2-5	NA	TRBV23-1	few	15
CSAERERETQYF	TGCAGTGCTGAGCGGGAGCGAGAGACCCAGTACTTC	TRBJ2-5	TRBD2	TRBV20-1	NA	12
CSARVGDYEAFF	TGCAGTGCTAGAGTAGGGGATTATGAAGCTTTCTTT	TRBJ1-1	NA	TRBV20-1	NA	12
CASRTGEYYEQYF	TGCGCCAGCAGGACAGGAGAATACTACGAGCAGTACTTC	TRBJ2-7	NA	TRBV10-2	NA	13
CASSSRIEGAGEKLFF	TGTGCCAGCAGCTCCCGGATTGAGGGGGCTGGTGAAAAACTGTTTTTT	TRBJ1-4	TRBD1	TRBV5-5	few	16
CASSPGGSGSLSTDTQYF	TGTGCCAGCAGCCCCGGGGGTAGCGGGAGCCTTAGCACAGATACGCAGTATTTT	TRBJ2-3	TRBD2	TRBV7-9	few	18
CAISFIAGGSYEQYF	TGTGCCATCAGCTTCATAGCGGGAGGGTCCTACGAGCAGTACTTC	TRBJ2-7	TRBD2	TRBV10-3	many	15